This T cell receptor (beta chain) stems from a study of T cells in pancreatic ductal adenocarcinoma. Sequenced by immunoSEQ multiplex PCR; TCRdb stores in-frame clones only, minus some. The table records about 97,000 clones, 90% to 95% of them present only once. V was trimmed by 5 bases and J by 1 base, leaving 5 bases between them. The CDR3 covers 13 residues. CDR1 and CDR2 (germline): MNHNS, SASEGT. This clone has only one observation. Antigen: not known. The selected patients with pancreatic ductal adenocarcinoma had surgery but no neoadjuvant therapy. Regarding the study as a whole: Mean clonality was about 0.11 in tumors and 0.065 to 0.075 in blood, not significantly different.

The sequence derives from a human donor with pancreatic ductal adenocarcinoma. Specimen: PBMCs. The rearrangement links TRBV6-1 to TRBJ2-2, with no clear D. The CDR3 DNA sequence: TGTGCCAGCAGTCGAGGGAACACCGGGGAGCTGTTTTTT. Amino acid sequence: CASSRGNTGELFF.